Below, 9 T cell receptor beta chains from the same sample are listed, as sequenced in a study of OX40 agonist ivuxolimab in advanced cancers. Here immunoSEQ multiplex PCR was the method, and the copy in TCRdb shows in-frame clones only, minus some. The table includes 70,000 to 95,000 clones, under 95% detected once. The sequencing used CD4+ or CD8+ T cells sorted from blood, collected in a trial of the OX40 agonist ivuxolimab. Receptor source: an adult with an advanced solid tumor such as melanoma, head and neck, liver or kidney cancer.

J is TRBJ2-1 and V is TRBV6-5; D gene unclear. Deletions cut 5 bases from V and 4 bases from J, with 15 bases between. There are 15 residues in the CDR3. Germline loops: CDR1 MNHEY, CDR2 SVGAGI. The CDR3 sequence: CASSQRSVDYNEQFF. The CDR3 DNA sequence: TGTGCCAGCAGTCAAAGGAGTGTCGATTACAATGAGCAGTTCTTC.

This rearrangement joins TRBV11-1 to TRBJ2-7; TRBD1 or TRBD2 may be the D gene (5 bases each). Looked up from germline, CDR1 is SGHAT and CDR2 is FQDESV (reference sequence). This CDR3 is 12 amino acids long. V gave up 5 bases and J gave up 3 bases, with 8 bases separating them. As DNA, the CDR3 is TGTGCCAGCAGCCGGGACGGCTACGAGCAGTACTTC. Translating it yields CASSRDGYEQYF.

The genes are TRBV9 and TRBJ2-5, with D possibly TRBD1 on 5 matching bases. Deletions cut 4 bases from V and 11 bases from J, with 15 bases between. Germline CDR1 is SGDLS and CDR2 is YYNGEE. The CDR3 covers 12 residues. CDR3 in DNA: TGTGCCAGCAGCCCCCTCAGGGTTGAGCAGTACTTC. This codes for CASSPLRVEQYF. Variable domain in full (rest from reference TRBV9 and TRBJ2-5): DSGVTQTPKHLITATGQRVTLRCSPRSGDLSVYWYQQSLDQGLQFLIQYYNGEERAKGNILERFSAQQFPDLHSELNLSSLELGDSALYFCASSPLRVEQYFGPGTRLLVL.

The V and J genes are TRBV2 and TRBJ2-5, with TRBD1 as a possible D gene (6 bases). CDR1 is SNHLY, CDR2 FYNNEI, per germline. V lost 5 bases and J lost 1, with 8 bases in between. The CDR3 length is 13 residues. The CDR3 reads CASSRDIQETQYF. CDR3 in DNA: TGTGCCAGCAGTAGGGACATCCAAGAGACCCAGTACTTC.

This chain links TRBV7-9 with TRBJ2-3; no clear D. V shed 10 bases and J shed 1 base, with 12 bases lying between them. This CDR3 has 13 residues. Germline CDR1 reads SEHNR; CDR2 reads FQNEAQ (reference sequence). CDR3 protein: CATGKAGTDTQYF. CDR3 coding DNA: TGTGCCACAGGCAAGGCGGGCACAGATACGCAGTATTTT.

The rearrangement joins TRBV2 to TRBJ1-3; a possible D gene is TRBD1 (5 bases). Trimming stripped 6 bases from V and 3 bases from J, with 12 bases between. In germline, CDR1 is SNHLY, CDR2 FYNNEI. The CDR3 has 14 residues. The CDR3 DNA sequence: TGTGCCAGCAGGTCACAGGTAGATGGAAACACCATATATTTT. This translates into CASRSQVDGNTIYF. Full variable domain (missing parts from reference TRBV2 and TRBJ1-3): EPEVTQTPSHQVTQMGQEVILRCVPISNHLYFYWYRQILGQKVEFLVSFYNNEISEKSEIFDDQFSVERPDGSNFTLKIRSTKLEDSAMYFCASRSQVDGNTIYFGEGSWLTVV.

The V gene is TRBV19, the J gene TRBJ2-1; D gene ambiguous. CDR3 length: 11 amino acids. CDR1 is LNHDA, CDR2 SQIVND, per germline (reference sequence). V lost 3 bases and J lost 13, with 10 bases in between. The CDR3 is CASSIWGFQFF. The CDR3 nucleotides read TGTGCCAGTAGTATTTGGGGTTTCCAGTTCTTC.

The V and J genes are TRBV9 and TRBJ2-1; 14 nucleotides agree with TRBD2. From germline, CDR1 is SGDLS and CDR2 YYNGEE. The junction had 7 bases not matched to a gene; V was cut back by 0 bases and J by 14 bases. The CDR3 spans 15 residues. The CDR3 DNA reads TGTGCCAGCAGCGTAGGGGGACTAGCGGGAGTGCCGGAGTTCTTC. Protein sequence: CASSVGGLAGVPEFF.

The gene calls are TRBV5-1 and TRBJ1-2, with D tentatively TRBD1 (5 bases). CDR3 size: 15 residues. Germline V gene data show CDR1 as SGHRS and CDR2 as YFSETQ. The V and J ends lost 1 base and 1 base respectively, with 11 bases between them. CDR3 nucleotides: TGCGCCAGCAGCTTGTCAGGGACTTTTAACTATGGCTACACCTTC. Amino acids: CASSLSGTFNYGYTF.